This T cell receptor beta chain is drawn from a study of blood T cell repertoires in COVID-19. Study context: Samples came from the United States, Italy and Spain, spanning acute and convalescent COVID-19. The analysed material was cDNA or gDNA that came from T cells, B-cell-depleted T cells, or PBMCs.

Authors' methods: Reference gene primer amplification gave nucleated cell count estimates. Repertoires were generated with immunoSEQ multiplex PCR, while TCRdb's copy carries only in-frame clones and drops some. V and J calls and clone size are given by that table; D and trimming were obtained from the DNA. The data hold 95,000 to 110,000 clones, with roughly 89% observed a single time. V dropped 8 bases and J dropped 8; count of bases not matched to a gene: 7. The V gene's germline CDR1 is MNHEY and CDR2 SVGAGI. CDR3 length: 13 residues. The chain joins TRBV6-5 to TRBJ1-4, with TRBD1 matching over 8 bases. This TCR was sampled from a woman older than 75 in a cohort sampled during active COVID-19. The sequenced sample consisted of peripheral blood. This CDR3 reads CASLGQGGEKLFF. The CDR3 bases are TGTGCCAGCCTCGGACAGGGAGGGGAAAAACTGTTTTTT.